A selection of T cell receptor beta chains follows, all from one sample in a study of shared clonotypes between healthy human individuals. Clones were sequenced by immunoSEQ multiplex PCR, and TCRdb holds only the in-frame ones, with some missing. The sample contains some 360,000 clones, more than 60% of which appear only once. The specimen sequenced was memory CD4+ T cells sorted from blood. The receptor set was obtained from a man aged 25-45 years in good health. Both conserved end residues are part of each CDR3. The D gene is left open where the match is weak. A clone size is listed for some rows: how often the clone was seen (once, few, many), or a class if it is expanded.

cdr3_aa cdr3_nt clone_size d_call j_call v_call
CASSVEGRGGGYTF TGTGCCAGCAGCGTAGAAGGGAGGGGTGGTGGCTACACCTTC . . TRBJ1-2 TRBV9
CASMDRVFGEQYF TGCGCCAGTATGGACAGGGTATTCGGCGAGCAGTACTTC . TRBD1 TRBJ2-7 TRBV10-2
CASSSRLAGGYNEQFF TGTGCCAGCAGTTCCAGACTAGCGGGAGGGTATAATGAGCAGTTCTTC . TRBD2 TRBJ2-1 TRBV28
CASSAGGRGASGRLDTQYF TGTGCCAGCAGCGCCGGGGGACGGGGGGCTAGCGGGAGGTTGGATACGCAGTATTTT many TRBD2 TRBJ2-3 TRBV7-2
CASSSSSEQYF TGTGCCAGCAGCTCAAGTAGCGAGCAGTACTTC once . TRBJ2-7 TRBV5-4
CASSLVRDTYEQYF TGTGCCAGCTCCCTAGTAAGGGACACCTACGAGCAGTACTTC . . TRBJ2-7 TRBV18
CASSVGQMGERYF TGTGCCAGCAGTGTGGGACAGATGGGGGAGAGGTACTTC . TRBD1 TRBJ2-7 TRBV2
CASSSRLAIGNEQFF TGTGCCAGCAGCTCAAGACTAGCGATTGGGAATGAGCAGTTCTTC . TRBD2 TRBJ2-1 TRBV11-2
CASSVASGRLTGELFF TGTGCCAGCAGCGTAGCTAGCGGGAGGCTCACCGGGGAGCTGTTTTTT many TRBD2 TRBJ2-2 TRBV9
CASSWGTGGGYNEQFF TGTGCCAGCAGCTGGGGGACAGGGGGAGGGTACAATGAGCAGTTCTTC . TRBD1 TRBJ2-1 TRBV11-1
CASSPSEVNNEQFF TGCGCCAGCAGCCCGAGCGAGGTCAACAATGAGCAGTTCTTC . . TRBJ2-1 TRBV4-1
CASSAKGIWANEKLFF TGTGCCAGCAGCGCCAAGGGAATTTGGGCTAATGAAAAACTGTTTTTT once . TRBJ1-4 TRBV9
CAWAPMGYGQYF TGTGCCTGGGCCCCCATGGGTTACGGGCAGTACTTC . . TRBJ2-7 TRBV30
CASSLSRAGELFF TGTGCCAGCAGCTTGTCGCGGGCCGGGGAGCTGTTTTTT . . TRBJ2-2 TRBV11-3
CASSDEGAGNQPQHF TGTGCCAGCAGTGACGAGGGGGCGGGGAATCAGCCCCAGCATTTT . TRBD1 TRBJ1-5 TRBV6-1
CASSSRGSHGEQYF TGTGCCAGCAGTTCGAGGGGAAGTCACGGCGAGCAGTACTTC . . TRBJ2-7 TRBV27
CASSRIRADAQYF TGTGCCAGCAGCCGCATCAGGGCAGACGCGCAGTATTTT . . TRBJ2-3 TRBV11-2
CASSGGGEEQFF TGTGCCAGCTCAGGGGGTGGTGAGGAGCAGTTCTTC once . TRBJ2-1 TRBV18
CASRGFRNEKLFF TGTGCCAGCCGGGGGTTCAGGAATGAAAAACTGTTTTTT . . TRBJ1-4 TRBV27
CAIRKTSGNNEQYF TGTGCCATCAGGAAGACTAGCGGGAACAACGAGCAGTACTTC . TRBD2 TRBJ2-7 TRBV10-3
CSVAGLALNEQYF TGCAGCGTTGCGGGGCTAGCATTAAACGAGCAGTACTTC once . TRBJ2-7 TRBV29-1
CASSLWTIGNSYEQYF TGTGCCAGCAGTTTATGGACAATCGGTAACTCCTACGAGCAGTACTTC . . TRBJ2-7 TRBV28
CASRSLGRGQETQYF TGTGCCAGCAGATCCCTGGGGAGGGGCCAAGAGACCCAGTACTTC . TRBD2 TRBJ2-5 TRBV19
CASSPSGKSNQPQHF TGTGCCAGCAGTCCCTCGGGGAAGAGCAATCAGCCCCAGCATTTT once . TRBJ1-5 TRBV28
CASSLRGITDTQYF TGTGCCAGCAGCTTAAGGGGGATCACAGATACGCAGTATTTT . . TRBJ2-3 TRBV7-3
CASRRQGSGNQPQHF TGTGCCAGCAGGAGGCAAGGGTCGGGCAATCAGCCCCAGCATTTT few . TRBJ1-5 TRBV6-5
CAISEQDGNNEQFF TGTGCCATCAGTGAGCAAGACGGTAACAATGAGCAGTTCTTC . . TRBJ2-1 TRBV10-3
CASSLGSGPGNTIYF TGTGCCAGCAGCTTAGGTTCGGGGCCTGGAAACACCATATATTTT . . TRBJ1-3 TRBV11-2
CASSLQGARSYNEQFF TGTGCCAGCAGTTTACAGGGGGCGCGCTCCTACAATGAGCAGTTCTTC . TRBD1 TRBJ2-1 TRBV28
CASSYSGRGTEAFF TGTGCCAGCAGTTACTCAGGGAGGGGAACTGAAGCTTTCTTT . . TRBJ1-1 TRBV6-5
CASSPPLYRGPGNTIYF TGTGCCAGCAGTCCCCCCCTCTACAGGGGGCCTGGAAACACCATATATTTT . TRBD1 TRBJ1-3 TRBV28
CASSFQGSYEQYF TGTGCCAGCAGTTTTCAGGGAAGCTACGAGCAGTACTTC . . TRBJ2-7 TRBV6-5
CASSRLAIAQSRANVLTF TGCGCCAGCAGTCGTCTAGCAATCGCACAAAGTCGGGCCAACGTCCTGACTTTC few . TRBJ2-6 TRBV10-1
CASSLMGGSSYEQYF TGTGCCAGCAGCTTAATGGGGGGCAGCTCCTACGAGCAGTACTTC many . TRBJ2-7 TRBV7-3
CASSPGGRENIQYF TGTGCCAGTAGTCCCGGGGGCCGGGAAAACATTCAGTACTTC . . TRBJ2-4 TRBV19
CASSKTGRAPLVGEQYF TGTGCCAGCAGTAAAACAGGACGGGCGCCATTGGTTGGGGAGCAGTACTTC . . TRBJ2-7 TRBV5-4
CASAKRGADTEAFF TGTGCCAGCGCGAAAAGGGGGGCCGACACTGAAGCTTTCTTT . . TRBJ1-1 TRBV9
CASSLTAPGTGSYNEQFF TGTGCCAGCAGCTTAACGGCTCCAGGGACGGGGTCCTACAATGAGCAGTTCTTC . . TRBJ2-1 TRBV7-3
CASSLYGPTSTDTQYF TGTGCCAGCAGCTTGTACGGGCCGACTAGCACAGATACGCAGTATTTT . . TRBJ2-3 TRBV5-6
CASTSQETQYF TGTGCCAGCACCTCCCAAGAGACCCAGTACTTC once . TRBJ2-5 TRBV28
CASSPVFEETQYF TGTGCCAGCAGCCCAGTCTTCGAAGAGACCCAGTACTTC . . TRBJ2-5 TRBV5-4
CASSPGQSNEQFF TGTGCCAGCAGCCCGGGACAGAGCAATGAGCAGTTCTTC . TRBD1 TRBJ2-1 TRBV5-5
CASSLLRSRGVNTEAFF TGTGCCAGCAGCCTCCTACGCTCCCGTGGGGTGAACACTGAAGCTTTCTTT . . TRBJ1-1 TRBV7-2
CASSPLEIGPGWDGYTF TGTGCCAGCTCACCACTGGAAATTGGACCGGGGTGGGATGGCTACACCTTC . . TRBJ1-2 TRBV18
CASTKTGISYNEQFF TGTGCCAGCACCAAGACGGGGATTTCCTACAATGAGCAGTTCTTC few . TRBJ2-1 TRBV9
CASSFGQGADGYTF TGCGCCAGCAGCTTCGGACAGGGGGCTGATGGCTACACCTTC . TRBD1 TRBJ1-2 TRBV5-1
CASSQTTGGNQPQHF TGTGCCAGCAGTCAGACGACAGGGGGCAATCAGCCCCAGCATTTT . TRBD1 TRBJ1-5 TRBV28
CAWSDRTRQPQHF TGTGCCTGGAGTGATCGGACACGCCAGCCCCAGCATTTT few . TRBJ1-5 TRBV30
CATSWVGGRGGYTF TGTGCCACCAGCTGGGTGGGGGGGCGAGGTGGCTACACCTTC . . TRBJ1-2 TRBV15
CRALTYEQYF TGCAGGGCGCTGACCTACGAGCAGTACTTC . . TRBJ2-7 TRBV20-1
CAGGTSGIYEQFF TGTGCCGGTGGGACTAGCGGGATCTATGAGCAGTTCTTC few TRBD2 TRBJ2-1 TRBV2
CASSQGYYEQYF TGCGCCAGCAGCCAGGGTTATTACGAGCAGTACTTC . . TRBJ2-7 TRBV5-1
CATSRVVRLADSDTQYF TGTGCCACCAGCAGAGTGGTAAGACTAGCGGACTCAGATACGCAGTATTTT . TRBD2 TRBJ2-3 TRBV15
CASSLGTGESYNEQFF TGTGCCAGCAGCTTGGGGACAGGGGAATCCTACAATGAGCAGTTCTTC . TRBD1 TRBJ2-1 TRBV5-4
CASRDLSYYGYTF TGTGCCAGCCGGGACCTCTCCTACTATGGCTACACCTTC . . TRBJ1-2 TRBV28
CASSPMSGGPYGYTF TGTGCCAGCAGCCCCATGAGTGGGGGCCCCTATGGCTACACCTTC . . TRBJ1-2 TRBV11-2
CASTRPSRGSEAFF TGTGCCAGCACTCGTCCTTCCAGGGGATCTGAAGCTTTCTTT . . TRBJ1-1 TRBV2